This T cell receptor (beta chain) comes out of a study of OX40 agonist ivuxolimab in advanced cancers. Study-level information: The study treated patients with ivuxolimab, an agonistic anti-OX40 (CD134) antibody. Ivuxolimab was delivered to patients intravenously every 2 weeks at doses spanning 0.01 to 10 mg/kg. Study conclusions and caveats: CD4+ and CD8+ blood T cells expanded clonally by week 6 at 0.1 to 3.0 mg/kg.

Trimming cost V 7 bases and J 3 bases, with 16 bases left between them. Per germline, CDR1 SGHVS and CDR2 FNYEAQ. The CDR3 totals 15 residues. The method was immunoSEQ multiplex PCR; TCRdb's version includes in-frame clones alone and lacks a portion of them. The sample lists tens of thousands of clones; approximately 90% were seen once. As regards this clone: The target antigen is unknown.

The sampling schedule covered blood at baseline, cycle 4 day 1, and cycle 7 day 1. The sequences come from CD4+ or CD8+ T cells sorted from blood, collected in a trial of the OX40 agonist ivuxolimab. This receptor was identified in an adult with an advanced solid tumor such as melanoma, head and neck, liver or kidney cancer. The chain couples TRBV7-6 to TRBJ2-1; D unclear. This CDR3 is CASNHSGLSYNEQFF. The DNA for the CDR3 is TGTGCCAGCAACCATTCGGGCTTAAGCTACAATGAGCAGTTCTTC.